A selection of T cell receptor beta chains follows, all from one sample in a study of blood T cell repertoires in COVID-19. Some clones are missing from TCRdb's copy, which holds only in-frame ones; the method was immunoSEQ multiplex PCR. The repertoire holds 100,000 to 150,000 clones, with 70% to 80% as singletons. Source material: peripheral blood. These TCRs come from an older man with acute or convalescent COVID-19. Both conserved end residues are part of each CDR3. The order of the fields is clone size, V gene, J gene, D gene, CDR3 protein, CDR3 DNA. A D gene is named only where the DNA matches it firmly. The listing skips clone size in some rows; elsewhere it reads once, few, many or a size class.

.,TRBV5-1,TRBJ2-3,TRBD2,CASSQTSGVVDTQYF,TGCGCCAGCAGCCAAACTAGCGGGGTGGTGGATACGCAGTATTTT
many,TRBV4-1,TRBJ1-1,.,CASSGVGGRTEAFF,TGCGCCAGCAGCGGCGTGGGGGGGAGGACTGAAGCTTTCTTT
.,TRBV5-1,TRBJ1-2,.,CASSFDSSYGYTF,TGCGCCAGCAGCTTTGACAGCTCCTATGGCTACACCTTC
.,TRBV9,TRBJ2-3,TRBD1,CASSPEGTVRSTDTQYF,TGTGCCAGCAGCCCGGAAGGGACAGTCCGTAGCACAGATACGCAGTATTTT
.,TRBV2,TRBJ2-1,TRBD1,CASRDRGAGQFF,TGTGCCAGCAGGGACAGGGGGGCGGGGCAGTTCTTC
.,TRBV7-9,TRBJ1-6,.,CASSLHGADNSPLHF,TGTGCCAGCAGCTTACATGGGGCGGATAATTCACCCCTCCACTTT
.,TRBV6-6,TRBJ2-7,.,CASSGHSDEQYF,TGTGCCAGCAGTGGACACTCGGACGAGCAGTACTTC
once,TRBV4-2,TRBJ1-1,.,CASSHAAGGSEAFF,TGTGCCAGCAGCCACGCGGCGGGGGGGTCTGAAGCTTTCTTT
.,TRBV28,TRBJ2-3,TRBD2,CASSTTGTSGRVDTQYF,TGTGCCAGCAGTACGACCGGGACTAGCGGGAGGGTAGATACGCAGTATTTT
.,TRBV4-3,TRBJ2-6,.,CASSQDAARGSGANVLTF,TGCGCCAGCAGCCAAGATGCAGCAAGGGGCTCTGGGGCCAACGTCCTGACTTTC
.,TRBV5-1,TRBJ2-6,.,CASSFQGTSGANVLTF,TGCGCCAGCAGCTTCCAGGGAACCTCTGGGGCCAACGTCCTGACTTTC
few,TRBV6-5,TRBJ1-4,.,CASSYAGEKLFF,TGTGCCAGCAGTTACGCAGGAGAAAAACTGTTTTTT
.,TRBV7-6,TRBJ1-3,.,CASSLSPNTIYF,TGTGCCAGCAGCTTAAGCCCCAACACCATATATTTT
.,TRBV5-5,TRBJ2-2,.,CASSFGYGEELFF,TGTGCCAGCAGCTTTGGATACGGAGAGGAGCTGTTTTTT
few,TRBV24-1,TRBJ1-1,.,CATSDTDTEAFF,TGTGCCACCAGTGATACGGACACTGAAGCTTTCTTT
.,TRBV4-3,TRBJ1-2,TRBD1,CASSRPSSPGQGVYGYTF,TGCGCCAGCAGCCGCCCTTCTTCCCCGGGACAGGGGGTCTATGGCTACACCTTC
.,TRBV9,TRBJ2-5,.,CASSVEPAEETQYF,TGTGCCAGCAGCGTAGAACCGGCGGAAGAGACCCAGTACTTC
.,TRBV5-4,TRBJ2-3,TRBD2,CASSVLAGAADTQYF,TGTGCCAGCAGCGTGCTAGCGGGAGCAGCAGATACGCAGTATTTT
.,TRBV2,TRBJ1-2,.,CASTVGADGYTF,TGTGCCAGCACCGTAGGGGCTGATGGCTACACCTTC
.,TRBV11-2,TRBJ2-1,TRBD2,CASSFGTSDLYNEQFF,TGTGCCAGCAGCTTCGGGACTAGCGACCTCTACAATGAGCAGTTCTTC
once,TRBV15,TRBJ2-5,.,CATSRDRGQGTQYF,TGTGCCACCAGCAGAGATAGGGGTCAGGGGACCCAGTACTTC
few,TRBV4-1,TRBJ2-2,.,CASSQTDRPVTGELFF,TGCGCCAGCAGCCAAACCGACAGGCCGGTCACCGGGGAGCTGTTTTTT
.,TRBV5-1,TRBJ2-7,.,CASSGGLVYEQYF,TGCGCCAGCAGCGGGGGGTTGGTGTACGAGCAGTACTTC
.,TRBV19,TRBJ1-1,.,CASSIVGLEEYTEAFF,TGTGCCAGTAGTATAGTGGGACTGGAGGAGTACACTGAAGCTTTCTTT
.,TRBV9,TRBJ1-2,.,CASSVASGRYGYTF,TGTGCCAGCAGCGTAGCTTCGGGGAGGTATGGCTACACCTTC
.,TRBV6-2/TRBV6-3,TRBJ2-5,TRBD1,CASSLRTGKETQYF,TGTGCCAGCAGTTTGAGGACAGGGAAGGAGACCCAGTACTTC
few,TRBV3-1/TRBV3-2,TRBJ2-2,.,CASSQVDRITGELFF,TGTGCCAGCAGCCAAGTAGACAGGATCACCGGGGAGCTGTTTTTT
.,TRBV28,TRBJ2-7,TRBD2,CASSSGGASSYEQYF,TGTGCCAGCAGTTCGGGAGGGGCCAGCTCCTACGAGCAGTACTTC
.,TRBV4-2,TRBJ1-5,TRBD1,CASSQRSGTGGQPQHF,TGTGCCAGCAGCCAAAGGTCCGGGACAGGGGGACAGCCCCAGCATTTT
.,TRBV15,TRBJ2-2,.,CATSRDRGAADTGELFF,TGTGCCACCAGCAGAGATCGGGGAGCGGCTGACACCGGGGAGCTGTTTTTT
.,TRBV5-4,TRBJ2-7,TRBD1,CASSPRRDSYEQYF,TGTGCCAGCAGCCCACGACGGGACAGCTACGAGCAGTACTTC
.,TRBV7-9,TRBJ1-1,TRBD1,CASSLRDREGAEAFF,TGTGCCAGCAGCCTTAGGGACAGGGAAGGCGCTGAAGCTTTCTTT
.,TRBV4-2,TRBJ1-1,.,CASSQEDPWTVNTEAFF,TGTGCCAGCAGCCAAGAGGACCCTTGGACAGTGAACACTGAAGCTTTCTTT
.,TRBV19,TRBJ2-3,TRBD2,CASSLKQTSGFTDTQYF,TGTGCCAGTAGTCTAAAGCAGACTAGCGGCTTCACAGATACGCAGTATTTT
.,TRBV6-4,TRBJ1-5,.,CASSEQGGGNQPQHF,TGTGCCAGCAGCGAACAGGGCGGTGGCAATCAGCCCCAGCATTTT
.,TRBV5-4,TRBJ1-3,TRBD1,CASSRTGSRNTIYF,TGTGCCAGCAGCCGGACAGGGTCGCGAAACACCATATATTTT
.,TRBV28,TRBJ2-5,.,CASSSGPPQETQYF,TGTGCCAGCAGTAGCGGGCCACCCCAAGAGACCCAGTACTTC
.,TRBV9,TRBJ1-6,TRBD1,CASSGQPQGRGYNSPLHF,TGTGCCAGCAGCGGACAGCCACAGGGGCGAGGGTATAATTCACCCCTCCACTTT
.,TRBV5-5,TRBJ2-2,TRBD2,CASSAGLAGNTGELFF,TGTGCCAGCAGTGCCGGACTAGCGGGGAACACCGGGGAGCTGTTTTTT
.,TRBV6-5,TRBJ2-5,.,CASSWIRQVQETQYF,TGTGCCAGCAGTTGGATTCGGCAGGTCCAAGAGACCCAGTACTTC
once,TRBV6-5,TRBJ2-5,.,CASSRRGPETQYF,TGTGCCAGCAGTAGGAGGGGCCCGGAGACCCAGTACTTC
.,TRBV10-3,TRBJ2-5,TRBD1,CASTGTEETQYF,TGTGCCAGTACCGGGACAGAAGAGACCCAGTACTTC
few,TRBV13,TRBJ2-2,TRBD1,CASSFQGAGELFF,TGTGCCAGCAGCTTTCAGGGGGCCGGGGAGCTGTTTTTT
few,TRBV28,TRBJ1-2,TRBD1,CASSPKTGGGLRGYTF,TGTGCCAGCAGTCCAAAAACAGGGGGCGGGTTGAGGGGCTACACCTTC
.,TRBV4-3,TRBJ2-1,.,CASSQDFTEQGRFF,TGCGCCAGCAGCCAAGATTTCACAGAACAGGGTCGGTTCTTC
.,TRBV5-1,TRBJ2-5,.,CASSLDKHHGQETQYF,TGCGCCAGCAGCTTGGATAAGCACCATGGCCAAGAGACCCAGTACTTC
once,TRBV6-6,TRBJ1-6,TRBD1,CASRRDRDSPLHF,TGTGCCAGCAGACGGGACAGGGACTCACCCCTCCACTTT
.,TRBV5-1,TRBJ1-2,.,CASSLERQNYGYTF,TGCGCCAGCAGCTTGGAAAGACAGAACTATGGCTACACCTTC
.,TRBV12-3/TRBV12-4,TRBJ2-1,.,CASSLDTGMKQFF,TGTGCCAGCAGTTTAGATACAGGGATGAAGCAGTTCTTC